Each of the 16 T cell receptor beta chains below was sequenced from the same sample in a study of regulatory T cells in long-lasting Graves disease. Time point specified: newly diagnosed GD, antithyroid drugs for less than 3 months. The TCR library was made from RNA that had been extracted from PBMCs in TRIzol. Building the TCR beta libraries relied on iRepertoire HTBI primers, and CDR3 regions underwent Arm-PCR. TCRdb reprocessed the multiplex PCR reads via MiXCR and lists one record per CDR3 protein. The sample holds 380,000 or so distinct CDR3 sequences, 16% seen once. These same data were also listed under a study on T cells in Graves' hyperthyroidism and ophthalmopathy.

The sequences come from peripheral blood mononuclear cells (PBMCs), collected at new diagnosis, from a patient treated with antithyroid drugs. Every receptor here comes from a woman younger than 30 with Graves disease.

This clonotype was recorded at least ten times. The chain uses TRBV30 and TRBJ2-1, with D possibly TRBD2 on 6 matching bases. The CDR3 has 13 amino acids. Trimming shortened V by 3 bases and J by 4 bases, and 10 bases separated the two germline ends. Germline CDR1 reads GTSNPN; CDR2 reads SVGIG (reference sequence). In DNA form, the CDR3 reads TGTGCCTGGAGGGGCGGGAATTACAATGAGCAGTTCTTC. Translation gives CAWRGGNYNEQFF.

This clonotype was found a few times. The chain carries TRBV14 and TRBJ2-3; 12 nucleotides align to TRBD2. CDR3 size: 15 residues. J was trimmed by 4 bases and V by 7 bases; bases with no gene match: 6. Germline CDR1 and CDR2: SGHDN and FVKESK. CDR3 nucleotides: TGTGCCAGCAAGACTAGCGGGAGTACCCCAGATACGCAGTATTTT. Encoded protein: CASKTSGSTPDTQYF.

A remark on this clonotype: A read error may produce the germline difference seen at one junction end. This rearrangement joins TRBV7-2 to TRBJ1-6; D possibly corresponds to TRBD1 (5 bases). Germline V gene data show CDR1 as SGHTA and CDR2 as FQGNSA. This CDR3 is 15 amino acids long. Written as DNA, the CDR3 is TGTGCCAGCAGCACCGACAGCTTAAACAATTCACCCCCCCACTTT. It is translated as CASSTDSLNNSPPHF.

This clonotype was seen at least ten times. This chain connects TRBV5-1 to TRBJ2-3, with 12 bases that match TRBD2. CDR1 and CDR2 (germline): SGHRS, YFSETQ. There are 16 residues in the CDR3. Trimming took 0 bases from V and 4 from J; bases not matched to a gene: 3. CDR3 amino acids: CASSLASGGASDTQYF. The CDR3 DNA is TGCGCCAGCAGCTTGGCTAGCGGGGGGGCGTCAGATACGCAGTATTTT.

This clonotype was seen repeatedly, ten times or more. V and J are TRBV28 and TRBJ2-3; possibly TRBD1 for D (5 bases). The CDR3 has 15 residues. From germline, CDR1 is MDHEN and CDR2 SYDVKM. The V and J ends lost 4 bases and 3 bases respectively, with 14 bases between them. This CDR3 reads CASSSTGLITDTQYF. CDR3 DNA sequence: TGTGCCAGCAGTTCTACAGGTCTGATAACAGATACGCAGTATTTT.

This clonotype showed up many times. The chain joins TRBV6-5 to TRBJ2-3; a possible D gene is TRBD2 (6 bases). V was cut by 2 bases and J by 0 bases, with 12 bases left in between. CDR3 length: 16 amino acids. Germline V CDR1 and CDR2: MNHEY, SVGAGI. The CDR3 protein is CASSYGGSPSTDTQYF. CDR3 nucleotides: TGTGCCAGCAGTTACGGGGGGTCCCCTAGCACAGATACGCAGTATTTT.

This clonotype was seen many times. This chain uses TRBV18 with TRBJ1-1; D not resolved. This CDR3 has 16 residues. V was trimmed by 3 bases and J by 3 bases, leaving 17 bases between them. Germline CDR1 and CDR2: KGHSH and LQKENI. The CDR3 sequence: CASSPGFYRVDTEAFF. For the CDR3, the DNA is TGTGCCAGCTCACCCGGGTTTTACCGGGTGGACACTGAAGCTTTCTTT.

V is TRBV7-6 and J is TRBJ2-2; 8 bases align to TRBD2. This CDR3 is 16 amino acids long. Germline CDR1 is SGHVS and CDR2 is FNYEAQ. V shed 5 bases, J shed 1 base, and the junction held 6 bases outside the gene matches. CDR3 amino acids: CASSRVGLVNTGELFF. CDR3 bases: TGTGCCAGCAGCCGGGTGGGACTAGTGAACACCGGGGAGCTGTTTTTT. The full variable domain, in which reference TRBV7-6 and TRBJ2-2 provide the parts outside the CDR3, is GAGVSQSPRYKVTKRGQDVALRCDPISGHVSLYWYRQALGQGPEFLTYFNYEAQQDKSGLPNDRFSAERPEGSISTLTIQRTEQRDSAMYRCASSRVGLVNTGELFFGEGSRLTVL.

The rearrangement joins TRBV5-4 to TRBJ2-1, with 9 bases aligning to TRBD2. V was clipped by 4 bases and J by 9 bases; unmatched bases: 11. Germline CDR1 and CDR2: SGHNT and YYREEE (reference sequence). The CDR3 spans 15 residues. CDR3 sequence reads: CASSRTSGGTGEQFF. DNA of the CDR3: TGTGCCAGCAGCCGTACCAGCGGGGGGACCGGTGAGCAGTTCTTC.

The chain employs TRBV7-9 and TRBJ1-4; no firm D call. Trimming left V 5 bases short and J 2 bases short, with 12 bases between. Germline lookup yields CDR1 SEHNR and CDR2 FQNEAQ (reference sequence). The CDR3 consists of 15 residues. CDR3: CASSTRLQTNEKLFF. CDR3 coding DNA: TGTGCCAGCAGCACCAGGCTACAGACTAATGAAAAACTGTTTTTT.

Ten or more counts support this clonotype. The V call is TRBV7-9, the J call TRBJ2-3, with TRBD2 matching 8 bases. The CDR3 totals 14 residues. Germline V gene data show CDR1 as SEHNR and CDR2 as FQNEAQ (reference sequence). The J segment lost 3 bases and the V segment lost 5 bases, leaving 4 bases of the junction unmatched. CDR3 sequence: CASSQREITDTQYF. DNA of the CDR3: TGTGCCAGCAGCCAGCGGGAGATAACAGATACGCAGTATTTT.

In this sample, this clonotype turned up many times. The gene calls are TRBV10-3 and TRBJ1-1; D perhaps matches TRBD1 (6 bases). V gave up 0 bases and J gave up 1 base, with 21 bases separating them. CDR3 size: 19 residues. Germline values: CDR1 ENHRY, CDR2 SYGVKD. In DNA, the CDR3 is TGTGCCATCAGTGAGTCGAGGGGAAGGTTAGGGGGATCGAACACTGAAGCTTTCTTT. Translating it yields CAISESRGRLGGSNTEAFF.

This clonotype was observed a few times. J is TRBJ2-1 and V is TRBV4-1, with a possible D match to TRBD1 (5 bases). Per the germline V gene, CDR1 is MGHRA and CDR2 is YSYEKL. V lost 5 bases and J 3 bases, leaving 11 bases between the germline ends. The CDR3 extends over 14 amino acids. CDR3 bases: TGCGCCAGCAGCTCATGGACAAGCTACAATGAGCAGTTCTTC. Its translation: CASSSWTSYNEQFF.

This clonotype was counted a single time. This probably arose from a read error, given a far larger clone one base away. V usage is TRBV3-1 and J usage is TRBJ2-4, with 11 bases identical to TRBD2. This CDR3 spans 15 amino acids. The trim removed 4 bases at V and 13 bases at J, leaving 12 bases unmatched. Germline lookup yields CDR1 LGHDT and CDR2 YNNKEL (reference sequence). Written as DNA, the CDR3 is TGTGCCAGCAGCCTTGGGACTAGCGGATACAATGAGCAGTACTTC. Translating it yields CASSLGTSGYNEQYF.

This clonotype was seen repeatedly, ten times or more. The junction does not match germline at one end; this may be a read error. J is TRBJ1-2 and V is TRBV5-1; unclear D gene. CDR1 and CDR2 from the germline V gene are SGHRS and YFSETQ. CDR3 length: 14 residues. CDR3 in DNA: TGCGCCAGCAGCTTGGCCTGGTCTAACGATGGCTACACCTTC. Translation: CASSLAWSNDGYTF.

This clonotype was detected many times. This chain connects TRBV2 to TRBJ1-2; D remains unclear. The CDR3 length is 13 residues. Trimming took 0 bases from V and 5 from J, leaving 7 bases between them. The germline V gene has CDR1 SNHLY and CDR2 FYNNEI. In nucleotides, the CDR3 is TGTGCCAGCAGTGAAGCGCTTCAGTATGGCTACACCTTC. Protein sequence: CASSEALQYGYTF.